This record concerns one T cell receptor beta chain sequence. The entry originates in a study of shared clonotypes between healthy human individuals. Naive CD8 isolation took CD45RO-negative cells positively selected for CCR7 and excluded terminally differentiated effector memory CD45RA+ cells. Clones were sequenced by immunoSEQ multiplex PCR, and TCRdb holds only the in-frame ones, with some missing. The data hold a few million clones, with around 93% observed a single time. Germline CDR1 and CDR2: LNHDA and SQIVND (reference sequence). The CDR3 covers 16 residues. The V and J ends lost 6 bases and 4 bases respectively, with 18 bases between them.

Material for sequencing was naive CD8+ T cells from PBMCs. This clonotype was obtained from a man younger than 35 in good health. Some clones in this sample may be carry-over from other donors' samples. This sequence joins TRBV19 and TRBJ2-2; perhaps TRBD2 as D (5 bases). CDR3 bases: TGTGCCAGTAGGCACAAACACCTCCGGGGCACCGGGGAGCTGTTTTTT. Residues: CASRHKHLRGTGELFF.